Sequencing of this T cell receptor (beta chain) was carried out in a study of regulatory dendritic cells for organ transplantation (TCRdb year 2017). Broadly, across the study: To make regulatory dendritic cells, monocytes were cultured with vitamin D3 on days 0 and 4 and with IL-10 on day 4. To evaluate the response of the DCs to a potent maturation-inducing agent, LPS was added to DC cultures on day 6. The TCRbeta repertoires of sorted naive and memory CD4+ and CD8+ T cells were sequenced before and after allostimulation with regulatory or mature dendritic cells.

The paper's findings and limits, for the study overall: The repertoires of naive CD4+ and CD8+ T cells were highly diverse, while memory cell repertoires were less diverse, with memory CD8+ cells being the most oligoclonal. Sequencing was done in only a couple of subjects, and the authors reported considerable heterogeneity between individuals in the alloreactive memory CD8+ T cell pool. Among the resting subsets, the most alloreactive TCR clonotypes were found in memory CD8+ T cells. Expansion of memory CD8+ clones was induced by allostimulation in both subjects, but more limited expansion appeared to be induced by regulatory dendritic cells than by mature dendritic cells.

Sorted T cell subsets were CFSE-labeled and co-cultured for roughly 5 days with allogeneic regulatory or mature dendritic cells at a 1:10 DC:T ratio. FACS was used to sort CD4+ or CD8+ cells into naive T cells (CD45RA+) and memory T cells (CD45RO+). T cells for TCR sequencing came from a couple of healthy control subjects. The Qiagen DNeasy Blood & Tissue Kit was used for extraction of genomic DNA. A multiplexed two-step PCR with Vbeta-specific forward primers and Jbeta-specific reverse primers was used to amplify the TCRbeta CDR3 regions. TCRbeta libraries were sequenced on an Illumina instrument through the immunoSEQ service. As for the authors' bioinformatics: V, D and J genes were assigned using IMGT annotation, and counts were corrected for multiplex PCR bias using synthetic CDR3 analogues. Repertoire clonality was computed in the immunoSEQ Analyzer as one minus normalized Shannon entropy. Fisher's exact test with Benjamini-Hochberg false discovery rate control was used to define clonal expansion, with two-tailed P<0.01. TCRdb took over this immuneACCESS table, retaining in-frame rearrangements with V and J assigned. Such tables are incomplete; in checked studies, under half of the missing clones stem from an unresolved V gene, and the remainder is unexplained. V, J and clone size derive from that table, while D and trimming were established from the DNA sequence. The sample has approximately 10,000 clones on record, 60% to 85% of them singletons. The biggest ten clones account for over 2% of the sample.

At the junction V is shortened by 5 bases and J by 2 bases; bases outside the gene matches: 4. The germline V gene encodes CDR1 SQVTM and CDR2 ANQGSEA. Taken from cysteine to phenylalanine, the CDR3 has 13 residues. Of all the DNA, just the CDR3 is kept, 39 bases in frame from base 1. About this clone itself: No antigen is known for it. Base qualities are not recorded, but no much larger clone differs from it by a single base.

Sequencing input: memory CD4+ T cells from blood cultured with regulatory dendritic cells. The cell subset or site label on this specimen signifies: CD45RO+ memory T cells. The rearrangement combines TRBV29-1 with TRBJ2-3; TRBD2 matches 7 bases in the middle. The sequence derives from a human donor in good health. CDR3 sequence: CSVTGTNTDTQYF. The DNA sequence is as follows: TGCAGCGTTACCGGGACTAACACAGATACGCAGTATTTT.